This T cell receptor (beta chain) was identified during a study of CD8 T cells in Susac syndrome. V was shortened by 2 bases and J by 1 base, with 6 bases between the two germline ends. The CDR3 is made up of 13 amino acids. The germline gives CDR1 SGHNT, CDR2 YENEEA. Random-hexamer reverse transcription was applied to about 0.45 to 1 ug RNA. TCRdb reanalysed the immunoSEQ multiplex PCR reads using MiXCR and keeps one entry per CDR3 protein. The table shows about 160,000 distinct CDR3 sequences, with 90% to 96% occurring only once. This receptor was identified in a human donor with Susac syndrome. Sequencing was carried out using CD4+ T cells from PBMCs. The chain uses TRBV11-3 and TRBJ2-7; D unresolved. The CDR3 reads CASSLSSSYEQYF. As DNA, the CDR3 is TGTGCCAGCAGCTTAAGTTCGTCCTACGAGCAGTACTTC.